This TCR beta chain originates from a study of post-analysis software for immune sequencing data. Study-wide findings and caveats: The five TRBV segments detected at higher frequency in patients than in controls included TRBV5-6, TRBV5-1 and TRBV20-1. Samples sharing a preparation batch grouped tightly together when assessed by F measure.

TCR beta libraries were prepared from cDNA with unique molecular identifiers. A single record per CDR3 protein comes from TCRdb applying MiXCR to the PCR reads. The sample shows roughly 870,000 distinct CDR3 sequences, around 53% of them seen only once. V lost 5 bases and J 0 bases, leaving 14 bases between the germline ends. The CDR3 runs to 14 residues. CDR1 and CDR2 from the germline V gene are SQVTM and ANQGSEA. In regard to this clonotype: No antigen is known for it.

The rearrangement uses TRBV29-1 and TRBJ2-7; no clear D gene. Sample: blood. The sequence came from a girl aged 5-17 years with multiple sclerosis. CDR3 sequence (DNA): TGCAGCGTTCAAGGGATGTCAAGCTCCTACGAGCAGTACTTC. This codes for CSVQGMSSSYEQYF.